Below, 29 T cell receptor beta chains from the same sample are listed, as sequenced in a study of blood T cell repertoires in COVID-19. Profiling relied on immunoSEQ multiplex PCR, and the TCRdb table lists in-frame clones only, not all of them. The sample lists approximately 210,000 clones, 84% seen once, with around 21% in the top ten. Sequenced material: peripheral blood. These receptors were collected from a human donor in a cohort sampled during active COVID-19.

In its sample, this clone was seen a few times. The CDR3 region has the DNA TGTGCCAGCAGCACCAGACTAGCGGGAGCTGCGGGGGAGCTGTTTTTT. Translation gives CASSTRLAGAAGELFF. The chain links TRBV7-2 to TRBJ2-2, with 12 bases fitting TRBD2. CDR1 is SGHTA, CDR2 FQGNSA, per germline. Unmatched junction bases numbered 9, after V lost 5 bases and J lost 8 bases. This CDR3 has 16 amino acids.

This clone was seen once. CDR3 sequence: CASSLSPGLVLRELFF. CDR3 bases: TGCGCCAGCAGCTTATCTCCAGGGTTGGTTTTACGGGAGCTGTTTTTT. V and J are TRBV5-1 and TRBJ2-2, with a possible D match to TRBD1 (5 bases). The CDR3 is made up of 16 amino acids. Germline lookup yields CDR1 SGHRS and CDR2 YFSETQ. The V gene lost 2 bases and the J gene lost 9 bases, with 20 bases spanning the gap. Drawing the rest from reference TRBV5-1 and TRBJ2-2, the complete variable domain is KAGVTQTPRYLIKTRGQQVTLSCSPISGHRSVSWYQQTPGQGLQFLFEYFSETQRNKGNFPGRFSGRQFSNSRSEMNVSTLELGDSALYLCASSLSPGLVLRELFFGEGSRLTVL.

The chain combines TRBV9 with TRBJ1-5; D gene uncertain. The CDR3 extends over 13 amino acids. The germline CDR1 and CDR2 sequences are SGDLS and YYNGEE. The germline V and J ends were trimmed by 3 bases and 5 bases, with 9 bases remaining between them. CDR3 loop: CASSEDFHQPQHF. For the CDR3, the DNA is TGTGCCAGCAGCGAGGACTTTCATCAGCCCCAGCATTTT.

The chain couples TRBV19 to TRBJ2-2, with TRBD1 as a possible D gene (6 bases). The CDR3 covers 14 residues. Germline V gene sequence: CDR1 LNHDA, CDR2 SQIVND (reference sequence). Between the trimmed V and J ends, which lost 6 bases and 9 bases, there was a span of 17 bases. CDR3 loop: CASSHTGSGRELFF. As DNA, the CDR3 is TGTGCCAGTAGCCACACAGGGTCGGGGAGGGAGCTGTTTTTT. Full variable domain (rest looked up from reference TRBV19 and TRBJ2-2): DGGITQSPKYLFRKEGQNVTLSCEQNLNHDAMYWYRQDPGQGLRLIYYSQIVNDFQKGDIAEGYSVSREKKESFPLTVTSAQKNPTAFYLCASSHTGSGRELFFGEGSRLTVL.

V gene TRBV7-9 combines with J gene TRBJ2-1; D might be TRBD1 (6 bases). Trimming took off 5 bases at V and 4 bases at J, with 15 bases between the two ends. CDR3 length: 15 amino acids. Germline assignment: CDR1 SEHNR and CDR2 FQNEAQ (reference sequence). The CDR3 protein is CASSKERQEYNEQFF. The DNA of the CDR3 is TGTGCCAGCAGCAAAGAGAGACAGGAGTACAATGAGCAGTTCTTC.

This chain joins TRBV5-4 and TRBJ2-7; a possible D gene is TRBD2 (6 bases). This CDR3 spans 16 amino acids. The germline CDR1 and CDR2 sequences are SGHNT and YYREEE (reference sequence). V gave up 0 bases and J gave up 2 bases, with 15 bases separating them. Here the CDR3 reads CASSLAGGAVPYEQYF. Here the CDR3 DNA reads TGTGCCAGCAGCTTGGCCGGGGGAGCGGTCCCCTACGAGCAGTACTTC.

The genes are TRBV7-2 and TRBJ1-1; no firm D call. The CDR3 loop spans 14 amino acids. Germline CDR1 reads SGHTA; CDR2 reads FQGNSA. With 4 bases removed from V and 1 base from J, the gap between germline ends came to 10 bases. The CDR3 reads CASSSPYGNTEAFF. In nucleotides, the CDR3 is TGTGCCAGCAGCTCACCATACGGGAACACTGAAGCTTTCTTT. The complete variable domain, with remaining parts taken from reference TRBV7-2 and TRBJ1-1, reads GAGVSQSPSNKVTEKGKDVELRCDPISGHTALYWYRQSLGQGLEFLIYFQGNSAPDKSGLPSDRFSAERTGGSVSTLTIQRTQQEDSAVYLCASSSPYGNTEAFFGQGTRLTVV.

V and J are TRBV15 and TRBJ1-1, with 8 bases identical to TRBD1. Looked up from germline, CDR1 is LNHNV and CDR2 is YYDKDF (reference sequence). V lost 3 bases and J lost 2; bases outside the gene matches: 2. The CDR3 loop spans 14 amino acids. The CDR3 coding sequence is TGTGCCACCAGCAGGACAGGGGCTAACACTGAAGCTTTCTTT. As protein: CATSRTGANTEAFF.

This chain joins TRBV19 and TRBJ2-6; D is perhaps TRBD2 (7 bases). The CDR3 has 17 amino acids. The germline V gene encodes CDR1 LNHDA and CDR2 SQIVND (reference sequence). The V and J ends lost 3 bases and 0 bases respectively, with 12 bases between them. CDR3 loop: CASSIQGGGSGANVLTF. The DNA of the CDR3 is TGTGCCAGTAGTATCCAGGGAGGGGGCTCTGGGGCCAACGTCCTGACTTTC. The variable domain in full, with the rest retrieved from reference TRBV19 and TRBJ2-6, is DGGITQSPKYLFRKEGQNVTLSCEQNLNHDAMYWYRQDPGQGLRLIYYSQIVNDFQKGDIAEGYSVSREKKESFPLTVTSAQKNPTAFYLCASSIQGGGSGANVLTFGAGSRLTVL.

The rearrangement joins TRBV28 to TRBJ2-5; no clear D gene. The V end was cut by 4 bases, the J end by 4 bases, with 10 bases between. Germline CDR1 and CDR2: MDHEN and SYDVKM. This CDR3 contains 13 residues. In nucleotides, the CDR3 is TGTGCCAGCAGTTCCCCAAATTTAGAGACCCAGTACTTC. It translates to CASSSPNLETQYF. The whole variable domain, remainder taken from reference TRBV28 and TRBJ2-5, is DVKVTQSSRYLVKRTGEKVFLECVQDMDHENMFWYRQDPGLGLRLIYFSYDVKMKEKGDIPEGYSVSREKKERFSLILESASTNQTSMYLCASSSPNLETQYFGPGTRLLVL.

This sequence joins TRBV6-5 and TRBJ2-7; the match to TRBD1 covers 8 bases. Germline CDR1 is MNHEY and CDR2 is SVGAGI. The trim removed 10 bases at V and 4 bases at J, leaving 6 bases unmatched. The CDR3 is 12 amino acids. The CDR3 spells CAIHRGWYEQYF. CDR3 bases: TGTGCCATACACAGGGGGTGGTACGAGCAGTACTTC.

This chain links TRBV5-1 with TRBJ2-2, with D possibly being TRBD2 (6 bases). Trimming removed 3 bases from V and 7 bases from J, with 22 bases in between. Germline-derived CDR1 and CDR2 are SGHRS and YFSETQ. The CDR3 extends over 17 amino acids. The CDR3 reads CASSSQGGGGAGGELFF. Here the CDR3 DNA reads TGCGCCAGCAGCTCCCAGGGAGGCGGAGGTGCCGGCGGGGAGCTGTTTTTT.

This chain connects TRBV13 to TRBJ1-4, with D possibly TRBD1 on 5 matching bases. The CDR3 has 14 amino acids. Trimming left V 0 bases short and J 9 bases short, with 11 bases between. Germline V gene sequence: CDR1 PRHDT, CDR2 FYEKMQ (reference sequence). The CDR3 nucleotides read TGTGCCAGCAGCTTAGGACAGGACCAGAAAAAACTGTTTTTT. It specifies CASSLGQDQKKLFF.

V and J are TRBV5-1 and TRBJ2-7; D perhaps matches TRBD1 (5 bases). This CDR3 is 13 amino acids long. Germline values: CDR1 SGHRS, CDR2 YFSETQ. The V and J ends lost 0 bases and 1 base respectively, with 5 bases between them. The CDR3 sequence is CASSLAGSYEQYV. CDR3 nucleotides: TGCGCCAGCAGCTTGGCAGGGTCCTACGAGCAGTACGTC.

The V call is TRBV5-1, the J call TRBJ1-6, with 8 bases aligning to TRBD1. This CDR3 spans 17 amino acids. Germline loops: CDR1 SGHRS, CDR2 YFSETQ. The J segment lost 8 bases and the V segment lost 2 bases, leaving 12 bases of the junction unmatched. The DNA of the CDR3 is TGCGCCAGCAGCTTCTCACAGGGGGATTCGTTCTATTCACCCCTCCACTTT. Protein: CASSFSQGDSFYSPLHF.

The CDR3 DNA is TGTGCCAGCAGCCACCGACAGGGCTATGGCTACACCTTC. Translation gives CASSHRQGYGYTF. This chain uses TRBV7-8 with TRBJ1-2; 7 bases align to TRBD1. The J segment lost 4 bases and the V segment lost 5 bases, leaving 4 bases of the junction unmatched. The CDR3 consists of 13 residues. CDR1 and CDR2 from the germline V gene are SGHVS and FQNEAQ.

In this sample, this clone turned up once. The genes are TRBV7-8 and TRBJ2-1, with 8 bases that match TRBD2. The germline V gene has CDR1 SGHVS and CDR2 FQNEAQ. The CDR3 consists of 16 residues. The V segment lost 0 bases and the J segment 6 bases; nucleotides outside the gene matches: 7. The CDR3 loop reads CASSLALAGVGNEQFF. DNA for the CDR3: TGTGCCAGCAGCTTAGCCCTAGCGGGTGTTGGCAATGAGCAGTTCTTC.

The chain carries TRBV4-2 and TRBJ1-2; D is possibly TRBD1 (5 bases). From germline, CDR1 is LGHNA and CDR2 YNFKEQ. With 0 bases removed from V and 2 bases from J, the gap between germline ends came to 7 bases. The CDR3 contains 14 residues. CDR3 protein: CASSQDKGNYGYTF. The CDR3 DNA reads as TGTGCCAGCAGCCAAGATAAGGGGAACTATGGCTACACCTTC.

The V and J genes are TRBV23-1 and TRBJ2-7, with D possibly TRBD2 on 5 matching bases. TRBV23-1 is assigned to the ORF class and has an uncertain function. Between the trimmed V and J ends, which lost 2 bases and 6 bases, there was a span of 8 bases. The CDR3 is 12 amino acids. For the CDR3, the DNA is TGCGCCAGCAGTCAACCACGGGGCGAGCAGTACGTC. This translates into CASSQPRGEQYV.

The chain has TRBV28 and TRBJ1-3; 9 nucleotides line up with TRBD1. CDR3 length: 16 residues. CDR1 is MDHEN and CDR2 is SYDVKM in the germline V gene. J gave up 2 bases and V 3 bases, and 5 bases lay outside the gene matches. In DNA, the CDR3 is TGTGCCAGCAGTTTTGACGACAGGGGGGCTGGAAACACCATATATTTT. It specifies CASSFDDRGAGNTIYF.

This clone was counted only a few times. The chain carries TRBV5-6 and TRBJ1-1, with D hard to call. Trimming pared 0 bases from V and 10 bases from J, leaving 13 bases between. The germline V gene has CDR1 SGHDT and CDR2 YYEEEE. The CDR3 runs to 13 residues. CDR3 DNA sequence: TGTGCCAGCAGCTTGGCTCAAACCGGAGGAGCTTTCTTT. This gives the protein CASSLAQTGGAFF.

This chain connects TRBV7-3 to TRBJ1-5, with D uncertain. The CDR3 totals 13 residues. With 4 bases removed from V and 8 bases from J, the gap between germline ends came to 12 bases. Germline values: CDR1 SGHTA, CDR2 FQGTGA. CDR3 protein: CASSSGLGEPQHF. The CDR3 DNA reads as TGTGCCAGCAGCTCCGGACTGGGAGAGCCCCAGCATTTT.

The chain uses TRBV3-1 (or the pseudogene TRBV3-2) and TRBJ1-1; perhaps TRBD1 as D (5 bases). The CDR3 is 12 residues long. V lost 1 base and J 8 bases, leaving 8 bases between the germline ends. Germline V gives CDR1 LGHDT, CDR2 YNNKEL (reference sequence). As DNA, the CDR3 is TGTGCCAGCAGCCAAGCAGGGTTAGAAGCTTTCTTT. Translating gives CASSQAGLEAFF.

The chain carries TRBV5-5 and TRBJ1-3; D might be TRBD1 (5 bases). V dropped 0 bases and J dropped 0 bases, with 10 bases sitting between them. The V gene's germline CDR1 is SGHKS and CDR2 YYEKEE (reference sequence). The CDR3 consists of 16 residues. CDR3 residues: CASSLGPGLSGNTIYF. CDR3 DNA: TGTGCCAGCAGCTTGGGACCAGGGCTCTCTGGAAACACCATATATTTT.

The CDR3 loop is CASSLDQGAYTNYGYTF. DNA for the CDR3: TGCGCCAGCAGCTTGGATCAGGGGGCCTACACGAACTATGGCTACACCTTC. This chain joins TRBV5-1 and TRBJ1-2; 8 bases are a match to TRBD1. CDR1 is SGHRS, CDR2 YFSETQ, per germline. V was clipped by 0 bases and J by 2 bases; unmatched bases: 9. This CDR3 spans 17 amino acids.

The V call is TRBV4-1, the J call TRBJ1-2, with 10 bases identical to TRBD1. V gave up 5 bases and J gave up 4 bases; unmatched junction bases: 10. The CDR3 runs to 16 residues. Germline CDR1 MGHRA, CDR2 YSYEKL. CDR3 protein: CASSKKGTGDFYGYTF. CDR3 in DNA: TGCGCCAGCAGCAAGAAAGGGACAGGGGACTTCTATGGCTACACCTTC.

This clone was counted only a few times. The chain joins TRBV28 to TRBJ2-7; weak D call: TRBD2 (5 bases). The CDR3 has 13 amino acids. The germline V and J ends were trimmed by 8 bases and 2 bases, with 13 bases remaining between them. Per germline, CDR1 MDHEN and CDR2 SYDVKM. This CDR3 is CASDKGSTYEQYF. CDR3 nucleotides: TGTGCCAGCGATAAAGGGAGCACCTACGAGCAGTACTTC.

This sequence joins TRBV28 and TRBJ1-1; D gene unclear. This CDR3 is 14 amino acids long. Trimming removed 3 bases at V and 4 bases at J, with 12 bases between. Germline V lookup: CDR1 MDHEN, CDR2 SYDVKM. CDR3 loop: CASSFGSRSTEAFF. In DNA form, the CDR3 reads TGTGCCAGCAGTTTCGGTTCTCGGTCCACTGAAGCTTTCTTT.

The V and J genes are TRBV6-5 and TRBJ1-1; D is unclear. Trimming removed 5 bases at V and 0 bases at J, with 10 bases between. CDR1 MNHEY and CDR2 SVGAGI come from the germline V gene. CDR3 length: 14 residues. CDR3 in amino acids: CASSPRNMNTEAFF. The DNA for the CDR3 is TGTGCCAGCAGTCCCCGAAACATGAACACTGAAGCTTTCTTT.